This is a list of T cell receptor beta chains from one sample in a study of blood T cell repertoires in COVID-19. The data were produced by immunoSEQ multiplex PCR, yet TCRdb's version contains in-frame clones alone and is incomplete. Among 120,000 or so clones listed, 55% to 75% were seen once. The sequenced material came from peripheral blood. These receptors originate from a human donor with acute or convalescent COVID-19. The donor label of this sample is uncertain. Both conserved end residues are part of each CDR3. The order of the fields is D gene, clone size, J gene, V gene, CDR3 protein, CDR3 DNA. D genes are given only for firm matches. Clone size is stated in some rows and not others, as once, few, many or a class when expanded.

D: TRBD1
size: once
J: TRBJ2-7
V: TRBV11-2
CDR3: CASGLNTGTGSYEQYF
DNA: TGTGCCAGCGGTCTCAACACCGGGACAGGGTCCTACGAGCAGTACTTC

D: NA
size: NA
J: TRBJ1-2
V: TRBV6-6
CDR3: CASTSANYGYTF
DNA: TGTGCCAGCACCAGCGCTAACTATGGCTACACCTTC

D: NA
size: few
J: TRBJ2-1
V: TRBV6-1
CDR3: CASSEHRDEQFF
DNA: TGTGCCAGCAGTGAACACCGCGATGAGCAGTTCTTC

D: TRBD1
size: NA
J: TRBJ2-5
V: TRBV5-8
CDR3: CASSQGAGGLETQYF
DNA: TGTGCCAGCAGCCAGGGGGCAGGGGGCCTAGAGACCCAGTACTTC

D: NA
size: NA
J: TRBJ1-1
V: TRBV14
CDR3: CASSQSRSTEAFF
DNA: TGTGCCAGCAGCCAAAGTCGGAGCACTGAAGCTTTCTTT

D: TRBD1
size: NA
J: TRBJ1-6
V: TRBV28
CDR3: CASSSPSDRGMGGTLHF
DNA: TGTGCCAGCAGTTCACCGTCGGACAGGGGGATGGGTGGGACCCTCCACTTT

D: NA
size: NA
J: TRBJ2-7
V: TRBV6-5
CDR3: CASKTGGGEQYF
DNA: TGTGCCAGCAAAACGGGGGGCGGCGAGCAGTACTTC

D: NA
size: few
J: TRBJ2-4
V: TRBV5-8
CDR3: CASSPENIQYF
DNA: TGTGCCAGCAGCCCGGAGAACATTCAGTACTTC

D: NA
size: NA
J: TRBJ1-2
V: TRBV30
CDR3: CAWSRGWNYGYTF
DNA: TGTGCCTGGAGTCGGGGATGGAACTATGGCTACACCTTC

D: NA
size: NA
J: TRBJ1-3
V: TRBV24-1
CDR3: CATSDPRSGNTIYF
DNA: TGTGCCACCAGTGATCCGCGCTCTGGAAACACCATATATTTT

D: NA
size: NA
J: TRBJ1-1
V: TRBV6-6
CDR3: CASSLRGVTEAFF
DNA: TGTGCCAGCAGCCTGCGGGGGGTCACTGAAGCTTTCTTT

D: TRBD1
size: NA
J: TRBJ2-7
V: TRBV30
CDR3: CACRTGLSHEQYF
DNA: TGTGCCTGCCGGACAGGGCTTTCCCACGAGCAGTACTTC

D: TRBD1
size: NA
J: TRBJ1-3
V: TRBV5-1
CDR3: CASSPGQGSGNTIYF
DNA: TGCGCCAGCAGCCCCGGACAGGGCTCTGGAAACACCATATATTTT

D: NA
size: NA
J: TRBJ2-1
V: TRBV19
CDR3: CASSPTGDSYNEQFF
DNA: TGTGCCAGTAGTCCCACGGGGGACTCCTACAATGAGCAGTTCTTC